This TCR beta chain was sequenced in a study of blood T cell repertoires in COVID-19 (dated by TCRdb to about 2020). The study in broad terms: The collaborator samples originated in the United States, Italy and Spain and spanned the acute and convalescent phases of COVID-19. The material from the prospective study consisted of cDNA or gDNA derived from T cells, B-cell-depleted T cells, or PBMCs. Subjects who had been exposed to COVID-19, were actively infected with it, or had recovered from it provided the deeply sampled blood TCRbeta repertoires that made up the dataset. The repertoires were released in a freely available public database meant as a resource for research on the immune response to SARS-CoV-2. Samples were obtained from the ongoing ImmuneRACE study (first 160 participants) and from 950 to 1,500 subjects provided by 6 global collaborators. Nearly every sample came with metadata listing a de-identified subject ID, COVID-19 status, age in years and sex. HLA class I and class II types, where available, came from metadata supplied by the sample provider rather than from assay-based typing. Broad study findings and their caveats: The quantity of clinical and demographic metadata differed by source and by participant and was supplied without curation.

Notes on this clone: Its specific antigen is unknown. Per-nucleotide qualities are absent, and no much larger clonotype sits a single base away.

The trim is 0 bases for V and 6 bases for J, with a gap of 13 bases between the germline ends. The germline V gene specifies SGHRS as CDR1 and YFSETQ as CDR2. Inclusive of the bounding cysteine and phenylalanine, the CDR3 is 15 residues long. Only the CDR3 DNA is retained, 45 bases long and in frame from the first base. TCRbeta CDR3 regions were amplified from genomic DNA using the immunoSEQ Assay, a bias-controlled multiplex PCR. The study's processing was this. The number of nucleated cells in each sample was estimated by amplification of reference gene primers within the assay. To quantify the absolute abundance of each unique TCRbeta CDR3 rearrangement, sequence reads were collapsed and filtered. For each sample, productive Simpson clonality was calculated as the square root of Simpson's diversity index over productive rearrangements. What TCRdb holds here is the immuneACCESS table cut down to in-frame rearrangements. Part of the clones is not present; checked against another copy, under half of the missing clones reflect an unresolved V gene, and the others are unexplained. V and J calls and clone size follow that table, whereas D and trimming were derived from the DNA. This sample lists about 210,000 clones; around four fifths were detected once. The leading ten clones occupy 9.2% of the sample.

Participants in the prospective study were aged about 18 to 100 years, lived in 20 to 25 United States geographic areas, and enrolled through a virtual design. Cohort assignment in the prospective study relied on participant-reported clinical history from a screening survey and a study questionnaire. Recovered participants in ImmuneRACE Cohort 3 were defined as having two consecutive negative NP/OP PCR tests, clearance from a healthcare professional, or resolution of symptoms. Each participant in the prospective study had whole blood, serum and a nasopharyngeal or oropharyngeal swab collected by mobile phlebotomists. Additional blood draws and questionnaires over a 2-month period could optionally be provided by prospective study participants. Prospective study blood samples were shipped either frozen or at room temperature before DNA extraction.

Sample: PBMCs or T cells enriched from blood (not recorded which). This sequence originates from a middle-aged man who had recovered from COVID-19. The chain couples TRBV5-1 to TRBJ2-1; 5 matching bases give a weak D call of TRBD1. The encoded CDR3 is CASSLEGLARNEQFF. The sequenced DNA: TGCGCCAGCAGCTTGGAGGGGCTCGCGCGCAATGAGCAGTTCTTC.